The clone carrying this TCR beta chain appeared a few times. Its antigen is not identified. The data were obtained in a study of T cell repertoires in cytomegalovirus infection. On the study more broadly: Public TCR beta signatures indicated both CMV infection and matching HLA type. The study's findings and limits: Dominant in the ex vivo response were TCR beta clonotypes restricted by HLA-C and specific for CMV.

TCRdb re-derived calls from the reads in MiXCR, one entry per CDR3 protein. Of under 850,000 distinct CDR3 sequences listed, about 40% are singletons. CDR3 length: 15 residues. Germline-derived CDR1 and CDR2 are MDHEN and SYDVKM. Trimming stripped 5 bases from V and 7 bases from J, with 20 bases between. Sequenced: PBMCs. The chain has TRBV28 and TRBJ1-1; no firm D call. The sequence came from a human donor in good health (CMV status not recorded). Some clones in this sample may be carry-over from other donors' samples. The CDR3 bases are TGTGCCAGCAGTCCCCATCGACTCCCCGGAGGTGAAGCTTTCTTT. This gives the protein CASSPHRLPGGEAFF.